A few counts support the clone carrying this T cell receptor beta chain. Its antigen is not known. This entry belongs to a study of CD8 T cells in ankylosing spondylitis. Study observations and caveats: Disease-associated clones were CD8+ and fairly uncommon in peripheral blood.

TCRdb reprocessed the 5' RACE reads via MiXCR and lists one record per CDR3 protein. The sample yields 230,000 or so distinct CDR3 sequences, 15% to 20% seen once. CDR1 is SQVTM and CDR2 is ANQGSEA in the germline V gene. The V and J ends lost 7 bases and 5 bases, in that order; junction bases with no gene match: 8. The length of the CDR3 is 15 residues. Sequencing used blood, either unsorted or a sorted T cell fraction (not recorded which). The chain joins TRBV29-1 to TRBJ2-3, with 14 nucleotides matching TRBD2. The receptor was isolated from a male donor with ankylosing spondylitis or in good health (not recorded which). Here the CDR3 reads CSAPGLAGAGDTQYF. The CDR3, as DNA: TGCAGCGCGCCGGGACTAGCGGGAGCGGGAGATACGCAGTATTTT.